The next 21 T cell receptor beta chains were all read from a single sample in a study of T cell repertoires in cytomegalovirus infection. Their cognate antigens are unknown. TCRdb processed the reads anew with MiXCR; each CDR3 protein has one entry. This table holds 750,000 to 900,000 distinct CDR3 sequences, about 29% found once. The sample was cultured CD8+ T cells from PBMCs, taken from culture after CMV antigen stimulation. These receptors came from a human donor in good health (CMV status not recorded). Some clones in this sample may be carry-over from other donors' samples.

The genes are TRBV5-1 and TRBJ2-6; 7 bases align to TRBD1. The length of the CDR3 is 20 residues. Germline lookup yields CDR1 SGHRS and CDR2 YFSETQ. Unmatched junction bases numbered 16, after V lost 0 bases and J lost 4 bases. For the CDR3, the DNA is TGCGCCAGCAGCTTGGCCCTCCGGGACAGCCTTAATAGCGGGGCCAACGTCCTGACTTTC. Translating gives CASSLALRDSLNSGANVLTF. Full variable domain (rest looked up from reference TRBV5-1 and TRBJ2-6): KAGVTQTPRYLIKTRGQQVTLSCSPISGHRSVSWYQQTPGQGLQFLFEYFSETQRNKGNFPGRFSGRQFSNSRSEMNVSTLELGDSALYLCASSLALRDSLNSGANVLTFGAGSRLTVL.

This chain's CDR3 is CASSQDRVSGAFF. The CDR3 DNA reads as TGCGCCAGCAGCCAAGATCGCGTTTCGGGAGCTTTCTTT. This sequence joins TRBV4-1 and TRBJ1-1; D not certain. This CDR3 is 13 amino acids long. Germline CDR1 is MGHRA and CDR2 is YSYEKL. V was trimmed by 0 bases and J by 10 bases, leaving 12 bases between them.

The chain uses TRBV27 and TRBJ1-5; unclear D gene. Germline CDR1 reads MNHEY; CDR2 reads SMNVEV (reference sequence). The CDR3 consists of 10 residues. V was clipped by 9 bases and J by 9 bases, with 9 bases between them. The chain's CDR3 is CASGQGPQHF. As DNA, the CDR3 is TGTGCCAGTGGGCAAGGGCCCCAGCATTTT.

This clonotype was detected many times. This chain links TRBV7-6 with TRBJ2-3; 10 bases fit TRBD2. This CDR3 region has 14 residues. V was pared by 3 bases and J by 4 bases, with 1 base of the junction left unmatched. CDR1 is SGHVS and CDR2 is FNYEAQ in the germline V gene. The CDR3 loop reads CASSFTSGADTQYF. The CDR3 DNA reads TGTGCCAGCAGCTTCACTAGCGGGGCAGATACGCAGTATTTT.

This clonotype was detected a few times. The rearrangement uses TRBV27 and TRBJ1-2; the D gene is possibly TRBD1 (6 bases). V dropped 3 bases and J dropped 2 bases, with 10 bases sitting between them. Germline V gene lookup returns CDR1 MNHEY and CDR2 SMNVEV (reference sequence). The CDR3 is 14 residues long. CDR3 in DNA: TGTGCCAGCAGTTTTGGGACACCAAACTATGGCTACACCTTC. The encoded protein is CASSFGTPNYGYTF.

This clonotype was seen only a few times. The rearrangement joins TRBV6-6 to TRBJ2-1; D not certain. Germline values: CDR1 MNHNY, CDR2 SVGAGI (reference sequence). Trimming pared 2 bases from V and 6 bases from J, leaving 5 bases between. The length of the CDR3 is 12 residues. CDR3 bases: TGTGCCAGCAGTTACGCGGCCAATGAGCAGTTCTTC. Residues: CASSYAANEQFF.

This chain uses TRBV5-5 with TRBJ2-1, with a weak D call TRBD2 (7 bases). CDR3 length: 16 residues. CDR1 SGHKS and CDR2 YYEKEE come from the germline V gene (reference sequence). The ends were cut back, 0 bases at V and 0 bases at J, with 10 bases in the middle. CDR3 in amino acids: CASSLEGGASYNEQFF. CDR3 DNA: TGTGCCAGCAGCTTGGAAGGGGGGGCCTCCTACAATGAGCAGTTCTTC.

This clonotype has just a few counts. V gene TRBV5-8 combines with J gene TRBJ2-7; 7 bases fit TRBD1. Losses at the gene ends were 2 bases for V and 0 bases for J; bases not matched to a gene: 11. The CDR3 has 17 amino acids. Germline CDR1 SGHTS, CDR2 YDEGEE. In nucleotides, the CDR3 is TGTGCCAGCAGCTTCGGGACAGTATACTCCAACTCCTACGAGCAGTACGTC. Protein: CASSFGTVYSNSYEQYV.

This clonotype showed up just a few times. The chain couples TRBV12-3 or TRBV12-4 to TRBJ2-1; D is possibly TRBD1 (5 bases). CDR3 length equals 13 residues. V lost 3 bases and J 7 bases, leaving 10 bases between the germline ends. The CDR3 nucleotides read TGTGCCAGCAGTTTCCCCAGGGTGAATGAGCAGTTCTTC. As protein: CASSFPRVNEQFF.

This clonotype was found a few times. CDR3 sequence reads: CASSLDGLAGGSDTQYF. CDR3 DNA sequence: TGTGCCAGCAGTTTGGATGGACTAGCGGGGGGTTCAGATACGCAGTATTTT. The chain joins TRBV12-3 or TRBV12-4 to TRBJ2-3, with 14 bases fitting TRBD2. CDR3 length: 17 amino acids. V shed 3 bases and J 4 bases; nucleotides not matched to a gene: 6.

The V and J genes are TRBV9 and TRBJ2-1; 11 positions match TRBD2. The CDR3 covers 18 residues. The trim removed 2 bases at V and 2 bases at J, leaving 9 bases unmatched. Per the germline V gene, CDR1 is SGDLS and CDR2 is YYNGEE. The CDR3 nucleotides are TGTGCCAGCAGCGTTACGACTAGCGGGGAACGACCCTACAATGAGCAGTTCTTC. This codes for CASSVTTSGERPYNEQFF.

This clonotype came up many times. The chain recombines TRBV7-6 with TRBJ2-7; tentative D call: TRBD1 (5 bases). The V end lost 0 bases, the J end lost 7 bases, and 10 bases lay between the germline ends. The germline V gene has CDR1 SGHVS and CDR2 FNYEAQ. This CDR3 comprises 13 residues. The CDR3 DNA follows: TGTGCCAGCAGCTTAGCTGGGGCGAGGGAGCAGTACTTC. Protein: CASSLAGAREQYF.

Concerning this clonotype: This is likely a read error, given that the CDR3 carries no conserved phenylalanine or tryptophan at its end. The V call is TRBV19, the J call TRBJ2-5; no firm D call. The J call may be in error: the DNA end matches TRBJ2-7 better. Germline values: CDR1 LNHDA, CDR2 SQIVND (reference sequence). The CDR3 is 12 amino acids. CDR3 sequence: CASGLGSYEQYL. Here the CDR3 DNA reads TGTGCCAGTGGGTTGGGTTCCTACGAGCAGTACTTG.

The CDR3 region is CASSHHKQETQYF. The CDR3 DNA is TGTGCCAGCAGTCATCATAAACAAGAGACCCAGTACTTC. The chain recombines TRBV6-6 with TRBJ2-5; D is unclear. The germline gives CDR1 MNHNY, CDR2 SVGAGI (reference sequence). V was shortened by 5 bases and J by 2 bases, with 9 bases between the two germline ends. The CDR3 runs 13 residues.

The chain carries TRBV12-3 or TRBV12-4 and TRBJ2-7, with D maybe TRBD2 (7 bases). V shed 8 bases and J shed 2 bases, with 16 bases lying between them. This CDR3 is 14 amino acids long. Here the CDR3 reads CASGPSGGPYEQYF. CDR3 in DNA: TGTGCCAGCGGCCCATCGGGGGGCCCCTACGAGCAGTACTTC.

There are a few counts of this clonotype. CDR3 in amino acids: CASSPTGVIGELFF. In DNA form, the CDR3 reads TGTGCCAGCAGCCCAACTGGGGTGATCGGGGAGCTGTTTTTT. V gene TRBV14 combines with J gene TRBJ2-2; D ambiguous. The V gene lost 4 bases and the J gene lost 7 bases, with 13 bases spanning the gap. CDR1 is SGHDN and CDR2 is FVKESK in the germline V gene. This CDR3 has 14 amino acids.

This clonotype was observed a handful of times. Mismatch with germline at one junction end may stem from a read error. J is TRBJ1-2 and V is TRBV10-3; D gene ambiguous. The CDR3 has 11 amino acids. The germline gives CDR1 ENHRY, CDR2 SYGVKD. CDR3 region: CAIREGYGYTF. The CDR3 DNA follows: TGTGCCATCCGTGAGGGTTATGGCTACACCTTC.

This clonotype appeared a single time. The chain uses TRBV9 and TRBJ2-5; the D gene is possibly TRBD1 (6 bases). This CDR3 is 15 amino acids long. Trimming took 0 bases from V and 6 from J, leaving 15 bases between them. Germline CDR1 is SGDLS and CDR2 is YYNGEE. The CDR3 DNA follows: TGTGCCAGCAGCGTAGCTAGGGGGTTGCACCAGACCCAGTACTTC. Translated, it gives CASSVARGLHQTQYF.

This clonotype was found many times. This chain links TRBV7-2 with TRBJ2-7; D possibly corresponds to TRBD1 (6 bases). Looked up from germline, CDR1 is SGHTA and CDR2 is FQGNSA. The CDR3 runs to 15 residues. Trimming removed 1 base at V and 4 bases at J, with 14 bases between. CDR3 sequence reads: CASSLGDMAAYEQYV. DNA for the CDR3: TGTGCCAGCAGCTTAGGGGACATGGCTGCGTACGAGCAGTACGTC.

At least ten counts were recorded for this clonotype. The rearrangement links TRBV7-9 to TRBJ2-3; TRBD2 is a possible D gene (6 bases). Germline V lookup: CDR1 SEHNR, CDR2 FQNEAQ (reference sequence). The CDR3 runs 13 residues. Deletions cut 3 bases from V and 4 bases from J, with 8 bases between. In nucleotides, the CDR3 is TGTGCCAGCAGCTTCGGACTACCAGATACGCAGTATTTT. It specifies CASSFGLPDTQYF.

This clonotype was counted only a few times. This sequence joins TRBV6-2 or TRBV6-3 and TRBJ1-1; D unclear. The CDR3 spans 14 residues. In germline, CDR1 is MNHEY, CDR2 SVGEGT. The germline V and J ends were trimmed by 5 bases and 0 bases, with 10 bases remaining between them. The CDR3 region is CASSHGRMNTEAFF. The CDR3 nucleotides read TGTGCCAGCAGTCATGGACGGATGAACACTGAAGCTTTCTTT.